The present entry profiles one T cell receptor beta chain with its context. Its cognate antigen is unknown. This CDR3 spans 17 amino acids. Looked up from germline, CDR1 is LGHNA and CDR2 is YNFKEQ. Trimming removed 1 base from V and 4 bases from J, with 14 bases in between. This record belongs to a study of response to subunit inactivated influenza vaccine. In TCRdb, the RT-PCR reads were re-called with MiXCR into one record per CDR3 protein. The table shows about 310,000 distinct CDR3 sequences, with 20% to 25% occurring only once. Study-wide results and limits: Each seasonal influenza vaccination, the authors suggested, recruits few new T cells.

The chain combines TRBV4-2 with TRBJ2-6; maybe TRBD2 (5 bases). The clonotype originates from a man between 50 and 69 years old who received an inactivated influenza vaccine. This specimen consisted of PBMCs from blood, obtained approximately 20 months after vaccination. DNA for the CDR3: TGTGCCAGCAGCCAAGTTGTAGGGCTAGCAGGGGCCAACGTCCTGACTTTC. Translated, it gives CASSQVVGLAGANVLTF.